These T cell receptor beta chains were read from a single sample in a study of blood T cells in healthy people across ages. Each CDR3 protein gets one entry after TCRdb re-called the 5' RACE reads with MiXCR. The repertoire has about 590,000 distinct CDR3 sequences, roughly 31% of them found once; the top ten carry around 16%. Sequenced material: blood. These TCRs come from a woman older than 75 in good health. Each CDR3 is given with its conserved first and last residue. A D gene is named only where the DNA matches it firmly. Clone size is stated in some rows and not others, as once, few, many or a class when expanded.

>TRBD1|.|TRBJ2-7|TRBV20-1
CSATLQGATYEQYF
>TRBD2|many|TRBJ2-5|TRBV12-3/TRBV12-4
CASVMRSGGLRETQYF
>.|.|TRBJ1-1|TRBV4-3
CASSQVTTGTGTEAFF
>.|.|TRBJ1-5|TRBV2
CAGSELKSDQPQHF
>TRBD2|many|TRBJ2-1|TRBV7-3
CASSARTSGLGSYNEQFF
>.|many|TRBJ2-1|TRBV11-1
CASSSARVASYNEQFF
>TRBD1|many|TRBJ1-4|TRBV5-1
CASSVGTGFEKLFF
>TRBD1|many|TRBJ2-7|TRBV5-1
CASSLALGQGNEQYF
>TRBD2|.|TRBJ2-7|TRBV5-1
CASSLRDYSYEQYF
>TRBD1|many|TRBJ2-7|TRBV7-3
CASSLDRGREQYF
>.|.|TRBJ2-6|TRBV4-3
CTSSQAHSGANVPTF
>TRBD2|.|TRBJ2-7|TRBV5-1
CASSSSGRLQQYF
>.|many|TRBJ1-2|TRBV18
CASSPVGAGGYTF
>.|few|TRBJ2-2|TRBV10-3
CAISESGRRNTGELFF
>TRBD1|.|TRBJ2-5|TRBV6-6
CASRHSGGETQYF
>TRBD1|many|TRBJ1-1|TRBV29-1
CSVETGGGGTEAFF
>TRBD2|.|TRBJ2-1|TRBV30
CVWSVLGGRANNEQFF
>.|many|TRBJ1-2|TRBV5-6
CASSRSTGSYGYTF
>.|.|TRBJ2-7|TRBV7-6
CASSLANSYYNEQYF
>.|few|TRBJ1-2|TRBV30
CAWSALSGRGNYGYTF
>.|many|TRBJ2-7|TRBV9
CASGNQGIESDEQYF
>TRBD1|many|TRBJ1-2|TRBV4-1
CASSQERGRGQGSYGYTF
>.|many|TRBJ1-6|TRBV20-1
CSASLQGSNSPLHF
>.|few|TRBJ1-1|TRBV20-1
CSAPWAGGTEAFF
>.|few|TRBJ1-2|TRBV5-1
CASSPRDQNYGYTF
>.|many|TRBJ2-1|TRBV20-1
CSASLASSLNEQFF
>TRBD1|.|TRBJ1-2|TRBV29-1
CSGTDRGGYTF
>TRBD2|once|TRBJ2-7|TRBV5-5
CASSLAAGLIITYEQYF
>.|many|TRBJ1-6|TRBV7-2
CASSFTSSYNSPLHF
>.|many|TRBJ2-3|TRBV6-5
CASSYTHSGDTQYF
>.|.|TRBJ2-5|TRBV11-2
CASSLFHGTPQEAQYF
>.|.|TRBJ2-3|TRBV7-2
CASSLAAGIDTQYF
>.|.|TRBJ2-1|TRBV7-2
CASSSSWGRDYEQFF
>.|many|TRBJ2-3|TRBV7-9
CASSLGTSGDTQYF
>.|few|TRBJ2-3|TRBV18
CASSRAVSGKNTDTQYF
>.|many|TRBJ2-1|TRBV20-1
CSASRDSNEQFF
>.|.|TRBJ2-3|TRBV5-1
CASSEGLSTDTQYF
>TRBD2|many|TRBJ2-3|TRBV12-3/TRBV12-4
CASTERGGYIDTQYF
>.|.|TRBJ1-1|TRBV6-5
CASSYSIGRTMNTEAFF
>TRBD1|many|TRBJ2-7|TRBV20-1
CSARGQTYEQYF